Presented here are 16 T cell receptor beta chains from one specimen sequenced in a study of blood T cells in healthy people across ages. Using a J-beta primer mix together with a sample-barcoded 5' primer, a second PCR was run for roughly 7 to 12 cycles. TCRdb used MiXCR to reprocess the 5' RACE reads, holding one entry per CDR3 protein. The table lists approximately 1,700,000 distinct CDR3 sequences, 35% to 50% of them singletons, with under 25% in the top ten. What was sequenced was blood. Source of these receptors: a human donor in good health.

This clonotype was seen just once. This chain connects TRBV7-2 to TRBJ2-4, with D perhaps given as TRBD1 or TRBD2 (7 bases each). Trimming removed 1 base at V and 13 bases at J, with 23 bases between. The CDR3 runs 16 residues. CDR1 is SGHTA and CDR2 is FQGNSA in the germline V gene. CDR3: CASSLVGGGQWNEQYF. CDR3 sequence (DNA): TGTGCCAGCAGCTTAGTGGGCGGGGGACAGTGGAATGAGCAGTACTTC.

This clonotype was counted a few times. The V call is TRBV24-1, the J call TRBJ1-2, with 7 positions matching TRBD1. Trimming cost V 8 bases and J 8 bases; bases outside gene matches: 7. The CDR3 spans 12 residues. Looked up from germline, CDR1 is KGHDR and CDR2 is SFDVKD. DNA of the CDR3: TGTGCCACCAATACAGGGGCAGGAGGCTACACCTTC. Protein sequence: CATNTGAGGYTF.

The chain couples TRBV5-6 to TRBJ1-5; no clear D gene. Trimming stripped 6 bases from V and 4 bases from J, with 14 bases between. The CDR3 runs 14 residues. In germline, CDR1 is SGHDT, CDR2 YYEEEE. As DNA, the CDR3 is TGTGCCAGCACCCTAGGCCCAATGAATCAGCCCCAGCATTTT. This sequence encodes CASTLGPMNQPQHF.

The V call is TRBV25-1, the J call TRBJ2-7; 13 nucleotides line up with TRBD2. Looked up from germline, CDR1 is MGHDK and CDR2 is SYGVNS. The CDR3 consists of 16 residues. The ends lost 6 bases at V and 4 bases at J; junction bases unmatched: 9. CDR3 loop: CASSLIRTSGGYEQYF. The CDR3 DNA is TGTGCCAGCAGCTTAATAAGGACTAGCGGGGGTTACGAGCAGTACTTC.

The table lists this clonotype with a few counts. This sequence joins TRBV27 and TRBJ2-5; TRBD1 matches 7 bases. Germline V lookup: CDR1 MNHEY, CDR2 SMNVEV (reference sequence). J was trimmed by 1 base and V by 7 bases; bases with no gene match: 18. The CDR3 is made up of 18 amino acids. The CDR3 here is CASTLRGRQGVGQETQYF. CDR3 in DNA: TGTGCCAGCACCCTAAGGGGACGCCAGGGGGTGGGCCAAGAGACCCAGTACTTC.

The genes are TRBV7-2 and TRBJ2-7, with 8 bases aligning to TRBD2. In germline, CDR1 is SGHTA, CDR2 FQGNSA. V lost 5 bases and J lost 0; bases outside the gene matches: 6. This CDR3 comprises 15 residues. The CDR3 DNA reads TGTGCCAGCAGCACCCGAGCGGGGGCCTCCTACGAGCAGTACTTC. Translated, it gives CASSTRAGASYEQYF.

This clonotype was found a few times. The CDR3 spells CASRLSMSSGATLTQYF. The DNA of the CDR3 is TGTGCCAGCAGGCTTAGTATGTCTAGCGGGGCGACTCTGACCCAGTACTTC. The chain has TRBV7-2 and TRBJ2-5, with 9 positions matching TRBD2. Germline V gene data show CDR1 as SGHTA and CDR2 as FQGNSA. There are 17 residues in the CDR3. J was trimmed by 7 bases and V by 6 bases; bases with no gene match: 18.

This clonotype occurred a few times. This chain joins TRBV20-1 and TRBJ2-7; 8 bases are a match to TRBD2. The CDR3 is made up of 15 amino acids. Per the germline V gene, CDR1 is DFQATT and CDR2 is SNEGSKA (reference sequence). V trimming: 6 bases; J trimming: 0 bases; junction bases outside the gene matches: 10. The DNA of the CDR3 is TGCAGTGCAATCCCCGCGCGGGGGGACTCCTACGAGCAGTACTTC. It is translated as CSAIPARGDSYEQYF.

The chain combines TRBV7-9 with TRBJ1-4; D not certain. Trimming shortened V by 6 bases and J by 10 bases, and 15 bases separated the two germline ends. The CDR3 is 13 amino acids. In germline, CDR1 is SEHNR, CDR2 FQNEAQ (reference sequence). The CDR3 DNA reads TGTGCCAGCAGTTTGGACGGCCCACGAAAACTGTTTTTT. It encodes CASSLDGPRKLFF.

The V and J genes are TRBV5-1 and TRBJ1-2; D is ambiguous. The CDR3 has 15 residues. The V end was cut by 0 bases, the J end by 3 bases, with 12 bases between. CDR1 SGHRS and CDR2 YFSETQ come from the germline V gene. The CDR3 loop reads CASSLAEGKHYGYTF. In DNA, the CDR3 is TGCGCCAGCAGCTTGGCCGAAGGAAAACACTATGGCTACACCTTC.

Of note for this clonotype: Lacking the conserved final phenylalanine or tryptophan, this CDR3 likely reflects a read error. The chain has TRBV29-1 and TRBJ2-4, with a possible D match to TRBD1 (6 bases). The DNA end lines up better with TRBJ2-7; the J call may be wrong. The CDR3 sequence is 13 residues long. Germline V CDR1 and CDR2: SQVTM, ANQGSEA. The DNA of the CDR3 is TGCAGCGTTGAGTCGGACAGCTCCTACGAGCAGTACTGC. Encoded protein: CSVESDSSYEQYC.

V is TRBV4-1 and J is TRBJ2-5, with TRBD1 matching over 8 bases. The CDR3 spans 15 residues. V dropped 4 bases and J dropped 2; count of bases not matched to a gene: 6. Germline assignment: CDR1 MGHRA and CDR2 YSYEKL. CDR3 coding DNA: TGCGCCAGCAGCCGAGGGACAGGACCACAAGAGACCCAGTACTTC. This translates into CASSRGTGPQETQYF.

The chain couples TRBV7-2 to TRBJ2-7; perhaps TRBD2 as D (5 bases). Trimming took 5 bases from V and 2 from J, leaving 13 bases between them. The CDR3 contains 14 residues. The germline gives CDR1 SGHTA, CDR2 FQGNSA. CDR3 sequence (DNA): TGTGCCAGCAGCCCAGAGGGCGGTCCCTACGAGCAGTACTTC. It specifies CASSPEGGPYEQYF.

The chain is built from TRBV2 and TRBJ1-2, with D perhaps TRBD1 (5 bases). The V end lost 8 bases, the J end lost 4 bases, and 8 bases lay between the germline ends. This CDR3 has 11 residues. Germline CDR1 reads SNHLY; CDR2 reads FYNNEI. CDR3 residues: CASEGPYGYTF. CDR3 sequence (DNA): TGTGCCAGCGAGGGGCCCTATGGCTACACCTTC. Variable domain in full (rest from reference TRBV2 and TRBJ1-2): EPEVTQTPSHQVTQMGQEVILRCVPISNHLYFYWYRQILGQKVEFLVSFYNNEISEKSEIFDDQFSVERPDGSNFTLKIRSTKLEDSAMYFCASEGPYGYTFGSGTRLTVV.

The V call is TRBV20-1, the J call TRBJ2-3; D is ambiguous. V was clipped by 7 bases and J by 6 bases, with 14 bases between them. CDR1 is DFQATT, CDR2 SNEGSKA, per germline (reference sequence). The CDR3 is 12 residues long. CDR3 nucleotides: TGCAGTGTAGCCACCTACGCGGATACGCAGTATTTT. It is translated as CSVATYADTQYF.

This clonotype turned up a few times. The chain is built from TRBV7-2 and TRBJ1-3; 7 bases line up with TRBD1. Unmatched junction bases numbered 16, after V lost 5 bases and J lost 0 bases. Germline V gene lookup returns CDR1 SGHTA and CDR2 FQGNSA. The CDR3 consists of 19 residues. Here the CDR3 DNA reads TGTGCCAGCAGCGCGGCCCCGGGACAGCCAATAGACTCTGGAAACACCATATATTTT. It codes for CASSAAPGQPIDSGNTIYF.